This passage covers 9 T cell receptor beta chains from one sample sequenced in a study of T-cell reconstitution after alpha-beta-depleted transplantation in children. Using unique molecular identifiers, the investigators prepared the TCRbeta library. TCRdb passed the PCR reads through MiXCR, listing each CDR3 protein once. The table shows about 900,000 distinct CDR3 sequences, with 25% to 35% occurring only once. The sequencing here drew on PBMCs, mostly from graft donor cells, taken 360 days after TCRalphabeta/CD19-depleted stem cell transplant. Source of these receptors: a boy under two years old who had a stem cell transplant for SCID, so the T cells may come from the graft donor.

The rearrangement joins TRBV20-1 to TRBJ2-3; tentatively, D is TRBD2 (5 bases). From germline, CDR1 is DFQATT and CDR2 SNEGSKA (reference sequence). This CDR3 is 14 amino acids long. V was shortened by 5 bases and J by 5 bases, with 17 bases between the two germline ends. CDR3 in DNA: TGCAGTGCTCGGGGAAATATGGACGGAGATACGCAGTATTTT. Its protein is CSARGNMDGDTQYF.

This clonotype turned up a few times. At one boundary the junction diverges from the germline segment, which might be a read error. The V and J genes are TRBV29-1 and TRBJ2-5; no clear D. The CDR3 has 8 residues. Germline lookup yields CDR1 SQVTM and CDR2 ANQGSEA. The CDR3 nucleotides are TGCAGCGTTGAAGATAACCACTTC. This codes for CSVEDNHF.

The CDR3 region is CASSMFGQFNEQFF. In nucleotides, the CDR3 is TGTGCCAGCAGTATGTTCGGTCAGTTCAATGAGCAGTTCTTC. The rearrangement uses TRBV6-2 or TRBV6-3 and TRBJ2-1; no clear D gene. Germline lookup yields CDR1 MNHEY and CDR2 SVGEGT. The CDR3 length is 14 residues. Trimming left V 5 bases short and J 6 bases short, with 14 bases between.

The chain is built from TRBV5-1 and TRBJ1-4; TRBD1 agrees at 10 bases. The trim removed 3 bases at V and 10 bases at J, leaving 15 bases unmatched. Germline V gene lookup returns CDR1 SGHRS and CDR2 YFSETQ. The CDR3 contains 17 residues. The CDR3 here is CASSSVPGQGTVVKLFF. The CDR3 DNA reads TGCGCCAGCAGCTCCGTCCCGGGACAGGGGACGGTCGTAAAACTGTTTTTT.

V and J are TRBV6-5 and TRBJ2-7; D might be TRBD1 (8 bases). Per germline, CDR1 MNHEY and CDR2 SVGAGI. Trimming removed 0 bases from V and 2 bases from J, with 11 bases in between. The CDR3 is 15 amino acids. The CDR3 sequence is CASSYSQGGPYEQYF. The CDR3 DNA sequence: TGTGCCAGCAGTTACTCACAGGGGGGGCCCTACGAGCAGTACTTC.

This chain uses TRBV3-1 with TRBJ2-7, with D uncertain. The CDR3 has 13 residues. The V gene lost 2 bases and the J gene lost 3 bases, with 8 bases spanning the gap. Per the germline V gene, CDR1 is LGHDT and CDR2 is YNNKEL (reference sequence). The CDR3 DNA follows: TGTGCCAGCAGCCAATGGATAGACTACGAGCAGTACTTC. This codes for CASSQWIDYEQYF.

For the CDR3, the DNA is TGTGCCACCAGTGGAACGCGGAAAAGTGCTAGCACAGATACGCAGTATTTT. It translates to CATSGTRKSASTDTQYF. The chain recombines TRBV24-1 with TRBJ2-3; D is unresolved. CDR3 length: 17 amino acids. Germline CDR1 and CDR2: KGHDR and SFDVKD. V dropped 5 bases and J dropped 0 bases, with 17 bases sitting between them.

The chain is built from TRBV20-1 and TRBJ2-7; D unresolved. V was shortened by 4 bases and J by 1 base, with 5 bases between the two germline ends. The germline CDR1 and CDR2 sequences are DFQATT and SNEGSKA (reference sequence). The CDR3 contains 11 residues. This CDR3 reads CSAKQSYEQYF. The DNA of the CDR3 is TGCAGTGCTAAACAGTCCTACGAGCAGTACTTC.

This clonotype was seen a handful of times. This chain uses TRBV29-1 with TRBJ1-4; the match to TRBD1 covers 7 bases. CDR1 is SQVTM and CDR2 is ANQGSEA in the germline V gene. The CDR3 extends over 14 amino acids. Germline trimming cut 3 bases from V and 7 bases from J; bases unmatched to any gene: 8. CDR3 sequence reads: CSVDPGQAGEKLFF. As DNA, the CDR3 is TGCAGCGTTGACCCCGGACAGGCGGGTGAAAAACTGTTTTTT.